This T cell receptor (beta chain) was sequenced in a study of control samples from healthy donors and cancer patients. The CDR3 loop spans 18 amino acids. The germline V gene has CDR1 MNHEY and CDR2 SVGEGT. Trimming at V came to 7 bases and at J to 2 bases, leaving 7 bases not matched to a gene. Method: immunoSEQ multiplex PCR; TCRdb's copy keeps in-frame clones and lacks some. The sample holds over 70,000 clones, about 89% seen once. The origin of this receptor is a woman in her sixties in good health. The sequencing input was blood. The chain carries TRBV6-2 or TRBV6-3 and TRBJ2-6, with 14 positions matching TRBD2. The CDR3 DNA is TGTGCCAGCATCCCGGGACTAGCGGGAGTCCCTGGGGCCAACGTCCTGACTTTC. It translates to CASIPGLAGVPGANVLTF.